These 28 T cell receptor beta chains were all obtained from the same sample, sequenced in a study of cytomegalovirus exposure and HLA in healthy donors. Clones were sequenced by immunoSEQ multiplex PCR, and TCRdb holds only the in-frame ones, with some missing. The sample yields 38,000 or so clones, roughly 91% seen once. Sequences were obtained from PBMCs. The receptors come from a man younger than 35 in good health and CMV-seronegative.

The CDR3 reads CASSPGEQSYNSPLHF. The CDR3 DNA sequence: TGTGCCAGCAGCCCCGGGGAGCAGTCCTATAATTCACCCCTCCACTTT. This rearrangement joins TRBV11-2 to TRBJ1-6; no clear D. This CDR3 is built from 16 residues. V was shortened by 5 bases and J by 1 base, with 12 bases between the two germline ends. The V gene's germline CDR1 is SGHAT and CDR2 FQNNGV.

Written as DNA, the CDR3 is TGTGCCACCCAGTCGGAGGGCGCCAAAAACATTCAGTACTTC. It is translated as CATQSEGAKNIQYF. This chain uses TRBV6-6 with TRBJ2-4, with D possibly being TRBD2 (6 bases). The ends were cut back, 10 bases at V and 1 base at J, with 14 bases in the middle. The CDR3 totals 14 residues. Germline V CDR1 and CDR2: MNHNY, SVGAGI (reference sequence).

The chain is built from TRBV29-1 and TRBJ1-5; D may be TRBD1 (5 bases). The V and J ends lost 1 base and 6 bases respectively, with 10 bases between them. This CDR3 is 13 amino acids long. The germline CDR1 and CDR2 sequences are SQVTM and ANQGSEA. DNA for the CDR3: TGCAGCGTTGAAGGCAGGGAGGGTCAGCCCCAGCATTTT. It specifies CSVEGREGQPQHF.

The rearrangement uses TRBV5-4 and TRBJ2-2; 9 nucleotides align to TRBD2. The V gene end was trimmed by 2 bases and the J gene end by 4 bases; junction bases not matched to a gene: 9. Germline V CDR1 and CDR2: SGHNT, YYREEE (reference sequence). The CDR3 runs to 17 residues. The CDR3 sequence is CASSFRGRAWGTGELFF. CDR3 in DNA: TGTGCCAGCAGCTTCCGCGGGAGGGCGTGGGGCACCGGGGAGCTGTTTTTT.

The chain combines TRBV28 with TRBJ2-3; TRBD1 is a possible D gene (6 bases). Germline assignment: CDR1 MDHEN and CDR2 SYDVKM. This CDR3 region has 12 residues. The ends were cut back, 7 bases at V and 7 bases at J, with 12 bases in the middle. CDR3 DNA: TGTGCCAGCACAGGGGCAGCAAATACGCAGTATTTT. It translates to CASTGAANTQYF.

The gene calls are TRBV5-1 and TRBJ2-6; D possibly corresponds to TRBD1 (6 bases). V was cut by 7 bases and J by 2 bases, with 10 bases left in between. The germline gives CDR1 SGHRS, CDR2 YFSETQ. The CDR3 runs to 14 residues. The CDR3: CASSTGTGANVLTF. CDR3 DNA: TGCGCCAGCTCTACAGGGACTGGGGCCAACGTCCTGACTTTC.

The chain recombines TRBV27 with TRBJ1-1; D gene ambiguous. Germline loops: CDR1 MNHEY, CDR2 SMNVEV (reference sequence). CDR3 length: 13 amino acids. The germline V and J ends were trimmed by 4 bases and 8 bases, with 14 bases remaining between them. The CDR3 loop is CASSWSRRSEAFF. The CDR3, as DNA: TGTGCCAGCAGTTGGTCCCGGAGGTCGGAAGCTTTCTTT.

This chain links TRBV5-1 with TRBJ2-1; D is undetermined. Looked up from germline, CDR1 is SGHRS and CDR2 is YFSETQ. The CDR3 runs 14 residues. V dropped 0 bases and J dropped 1 base, with 5 bases sitting between them. The DNA of the CDR3 is TGCGCCAGCAGCTTGGCAGTTTCCTACAATGAGCAGTTCTTC. This gives the protein CASSLAVSYNEQFF.

The chain has TRBV14 and TRBJ2-1, with D perhaps matching TRBD1 (5 bases). This CDR3 has 15 amino acids. Trimming took 6 bases from V and 3 from J, leaving 15 bases between them. CDR1 is SGHDN and CDR2 is FVKESK in the germline V gene. The CDR3 DNA reads TGTGCCAGCAGTCGTACAGGATTAAACTACAATGAGCAGTTCTTC. It codes for CASSRTGLNYNEQFF.

J is TRBJ2-7 and V is TRBV5-1; a weak D match, TRBD1 (5 bases). V was shortened by 0 bases and J by 2 bases, with 12 bases between the two germline ends. The CDR3 is 15 amino acids. The germline CDR1 and CDR2 sequences are SGHRS and YFSETQ. This CDR3 is CASSLDPGPTYEQYF. The CDR3 coding sequence is TGCGCCAGCAGCTTGGATCCAGGGCCAACCTACGAGCAGTACTTC.

The chain has TRBV7-3 and TRBJ2-3; D is unresolved. Germline V gene lookup returns CDR1 SGHTA and CDR2 FQGTGA. This CDR3 is 14 amino acids long. With 1 base removed from V and 0 bases from J, the gap between germline ends came to 5 bases. The CDR3 loop is CASSLRASTDTQYF. The CDR3 DNA reads TGTGCCAGCAGCTTAAGGGCTAGCACAGATACGCAGTATTTT.

The V gene is TRBV5-1, the J gene TRBJ1-1; D is perhaps TRBD1 (5 bases). Trimming took 0 bases from V and 3 from J, leaving 15 bases between them. The CDR3 covers 16 residues. Germline assignment: CDR1 SGHRS and CDR2 YFSETQ. The CDR3 nucleotides read TGCGCCAGCAGCTTGGAGGGGATTACAACCCACACTGAAGCTTTCTTT. As protein: CASSLEGITTHTEAFF.

The genes are TRBV19 and TRBJ1-6; 7 bases match TRBD1. CDR1 and CDR2 from the germline V gene are LNHDA and SQIVND (reference sequence). Unmatched junction bases numbered 9, after V lost 7 bases and J lost 9 bases. The CDR3 covers 14 residues. In nucleotides, the CDR3 is TGTGCCAGTACCGCCGGGACAGTGGGTTCACCCCTCCACTTT. This encodes CASTAGTVGSPLHF.

This chain links TRBV6-4 with TRBJ1-2, with 8 positions matching TRBD1. V trimming: 0 bases; J trimming: 5 bases; junction bases outside the gene matches: 5. CDR1 MRHNA and CDR2 SNTAGT come from the germline V gene. The CDR3 is 15 amino acids. The CDR3 loop is CASSDSPGQVYGYTF. CDR3 nucleotide sequence: TGTGCCAGCAGTGACTCGCCGGGACAGGTGTATGGCTACACCTTC.

The chain employs TRBV30 and TRBJ1-1; D perhaps matches TRBD1 (6 bases). Trimming shortened V by 2 bases and J by 1 base, and 14 bases separated the two germline ends. Germline V lookup: CDR1 GTSNPN, CDR2 SVGIG (reference sequence). The CDR3 runs 15 residues. Written as DNA, the CDR3 is TGTGCCTGGAGTCCTCGGGCAGGGGAGAACACTGAAGCTTTCTTT. It yields the protein CAWSPRAGENTEAFF.

This chain uses TRBV27 with TRBJ2-5; D call uncertain. Germline assignment: CDR1 MNHEY and CDR2 SMNVEV (reference sequence). This CDR3 contains 13 residues. The germline V and J ends were trimmed by 6 bases and 5 bases, with 13 bases remaining between them. Here the CDR3 reads CASSLKSGETQYF. The CDR3 DNA is TGTGCCAGCAGCCTGAAATCTGGCGAGACCCAGTACTTC.

The gene calls are TRBV28 and TRBJ2-2; D is perhaps TRBD2 (5 bases). This CDR3 contains 18 residues. CDR1 and CDR2 (germline): MDHEN, SYDVKM. With 1 base removed from V and 0 bases from J, the gap between germline ends came to 15 bases. CDR3 coding DNA: TGTGCCAGCAGTTTATTGGCAGGCGGGCTAGCGAACACCGGGGAGCTGTTTTTT. It translates to CASSLLAGGLANTGELFF.

In this sample, this clone is medium-sized. The rearrangement uses TRBV6-5 and TRBJ1-5; 8 bases are a match to TRBD1. V lost 0 bases, J lost 4 bases, and 2 bases stayed unmatched. Germline values: CDR1 MNHEY, CDR2 SVGAGI. The CDR3 is 15 amino acids. The CDR3 reads CASSYSRTGNQPQHF. Here the CDR3 DNA reads TGTGCCAGCAGTTACTCTAGGACAGGGAATCAGCCCCAGCATTTT.

This chain joins TRBV4-1 and TRBJ2-7; D perhaps matches TRBD2 (7 bases). The CDR3 is 17 residues long. The V gene lost 0 bases and the J gene lost 9 bases, with 24 bases spanning the gap. Germline CDR1 MGHRA, CDR2 YSYEKL. This chain's CDR3 is CASSQDLGGRMNAGQYF. The CDR3 coding sequence is TGCGCCAGCAGCCAAGATCTCGGGGGGCGGATGAATGCTGGGCAGTACTTC.

V and J are TRBV4-2 and TRBJ2-1; 7 nucleotides match TRBD2. This CDR3 region has 18 residues. Germline CDR1 and CDR2: LGHNA and YNFKEQ. After removal of 4 bases from V and 9 bases from J, the junction contained 21 bases not matched to a gene. For the CDR3, the DNA is TGTGCCAGCAGCCCCCTCAACCTCGTGACTAGCCTAAGCAGTGAGCAGTTCTTC. Encoded protein: CASSPLNLVTSLSSEQFF.

The chain employs TRBV7-9 and TRBJ1-4; 9 nucleotides line up with TRBD1. The germline V gene has CDR1 SEHNR and CDR2 FQNEAQ (reference sequence). J lost 8 bases, V lost 5 bases, and 9 bases had no gene match. CDR3 length: 15 amino acids. CDR3 residues: CASSRTGGSREKLFF. The CDR3 nucleotides read TGTGCCAGCAGCCGAACAGGGGGCTCGCGGGAAAAACTGTTTTTT.

V and J are TRBV28 and TRBJ2-3, with TRBD2 matching 15 bases. The V gene end was trimmed by 10 bases and the J gene end by 1 base; junction bases not matched to a gene: 12. Germline V gene sequence: CDR1 MDHEN, CDR2 SYDVKM. This CDR3 comprises 18 residues. CDR3 nucleotide sequence: TGTGCCACCGGACTAGCGGGAGGGCCAAGGGGGGGCACAGATACGCAGTATTTT. Translated, it gives CATGLAGGPRGGTDTQYF. Combining the CDR3 with reference TRBV28 and TRBJ2-3 gives the whole variable domain DVKVTQSSRYLVKRTGEKVFLECVQDMDHENMFWYRQDPGLGLRLIYFSYDVKMKEKGDIPEGYSVSREKKERFSLILESASTNQTSMYLCATGLAGGPRGGTDTQYFGPGTRLTVL.

This clone showed up just once. This chain joins TRBV2 and TRBJ2-2, with a possible D match to TRBD1 (6 bases). Trimming shortened V by 5 bases and J by 1 base, and 11 bases separated the two germline ends. The CDR3 is made up of 15 amino acids. Germline assignment: CDR1 SNHLY and CDR2 FYNNEI. CDR3: CASSKRTENTGELFF. DNA of the CDR3: TGTGCCAGCAGTAAAAGGACAGAGAACACCGGGGAGCTGTTTTTT.

The chain has TRBV5-1 and TRBJ2-7, with D perhaps TRBD2 (6 bases). The V gene lost 1 base and the J gene lost 4 bases, with 15 bases spanning the gap. CDR3 size: 15 residues. Looked up from germline, CDR1 is SGHRS and CDR2 is YFSETQ. The CDR3 nucleotides are TGCGCCAGCAGCTTGACTGGGGGAGGCTCTTACGAGCAGTACTTC. This gives the protein CASSLTGGGSYEQYF.

V is TRBV11-3 and J is TRBJ2-7; D not certain. From germline, CDR1 is SGHNT and CDR2 YENEEA. The CDR3 is made up of 14 amino acids. Trimming stripped 1 base from V and 2 bases from J, with 9 bases between. CDR3 sequence (DNA): TGTGCCAGCAGCTTAGGTAGCCCCCCCTACGAGCAGTACTTC. Translated: CASSLGSPPYEQYF. Combining the CDR3 with reference TRBV11-3 and TRBJ2-7 gives the whole variable domain EAGVVQSPRYKIIEKKQPVAFWCNPISGHNTLYWYLQNLGQGPELLIRYENEEAVDDSQLPKDRFSAERLKGVDSTLKIQPAELGDSAVYLCASSLGSPPYEQYFGPGTRLTVT.

J is TRBJ2-5 and V is TRBV5-4, with unresolved D. Trimming removed 4 bases from V and 5 bases from J, with 15 bases in between. The CDR3 runs to 14 residues. CDR1 is SGHNT and CDR2 is YYREEE in the germline V gene (reference sequence). The CDR3 loop reads CASSERLVGETQYF. In DNA form, the CDR3 reads TGTGCCAGCAGCGAGCGCCTAGTGGGTGAGACCCAGTACTTC.

The chain joins TRBV5-6 to TRBJ2-7; maybe TRBD2 (6 bases). The length of the CDR3 is 14 residues. The V and J ends lost 0 bases and 4 bases respectively, with 11 bases between them. Per germline, CDR1 SGHDT and CDR2 YYEEEE. CDR3 protein: CASSLAGVIYEQYF. CDR3 nucleotides: TGTGCCAGCAGCTTGGCGGGAGTCATTTACGAGCAGTACTTC. Using reference TRBV5-6 and TRBJ2-7 for the parts outside the CDR3, the full variable domain is DAGVTQSPTHLIKTRGQQVTLRCSPKSGHDTVSWYQQALGQGPQFIFQYYEEEERQRGNFPDRFSGHQFPNYSSELNVNALLLGDSALYLCASSLAGVIYEQYFGPGTRLTVT.

The chain links TRBV9 to TRBJ2-2, with a tentative D call TRBD1 (8 bases). Germline V gene sequence: CDR1 SGDLS, CDR2 YYNGEE. This CDR3 spans 15 amino acids. V dropped 7 bases and J dropped 0 bases, with 13 bases sitting between them. The CDR3 spells CASDRGLPNTGELFF. The DNA for the CDR3 is TGTGCCAGCGACAGGGGACTACCGAACACCGGGGAGCTGTTTTTT.